Below are 28 T cell receptor beta chains sequenced from a single sample in a study of shared clonotypes between healthy human individuals. The table came from immunoSEQ multiplex PCR; TCRdb's copy has only in-frame clones and leaves some out. Among 1.5 million to 1.9 million clones listed, 95% to 99% were seen once. The sequencing sample was made of naive CD4+ T cells sorted from blood. The subset: CD45RA+ positively selected. These receptors were taken from a young man in good health.

The chain links TRBV7-9 to TRBJ2-1; 14 bases are shared with TRBD2. The germline CDR1 and CDR2 sequences are SEHNR and FQNEAQ (reference sequence). J lost 10 bases, V lost 5 bases, and 19 bases had no gene match. The CDR3 covers 19 residues. CDR3 nucleotide sequence: TGTGCCAGCAGCCAAGAGACTAGCGGGAGGGCCGATTTTAACACCGAGCAGTTCTTC. Translated: CASSQETSGRADFNTEQFF.

The rearrangement joins TRBV5-1 to TRBJ1-1; no firm D call. The V gene's germline CDR1 is SGHRS and CDR2 YFSETQ. CDR3 length equals 13 residues. V was cut by 4 bases and J by 3 bases, with 10 bases left in between. CDR3 nucleotides: TGCGCCAGCAGCCGGGTGGCGGACACTGAAGCTTTCTTT. It specifies CASSRVADTEAFF.

The V and J genes are TRBV9 and TRBJ2-2; tentatively, D is TRBD2 (5 bases). Trimming pared 4 bases from V and 6 bases from J, leaving 7 bases between. The CDR3 has 12 residues. The germline V gene encodes CDR1 SGDLS and CDR2 YYNGEE. The CDR3 DNA reads as TGTGCCAGCAGCCAGCGGTCCGGGGAGCTGTTTTTT. It codes for CASSQRSGELFF.

This chain joins TRBV5-1 and TRBJ2-3, with TRBD1 identical over 7 bases. CDR1 is SGHRS and CDR2 is YFSETQ in the germline V gene. V dropped 2 bases and J dropped 1; count of bases not matched to a gene: 1. The CDR3 spans 14 residues. CDR3 protein: CASSFQGGTDTQYF. CDR3 DNA: TGCGCCAGCAGCTTCCAGGGGGGCACAGATACGCAGTATTTT.

This rearrangement joins TRBV27 to TRBJ2-1; 8 bases fit TRBD1. CDR1 MNHEY and CDR2 SMNVEV come from the germline V gene (reference sequence). This CDR3 region has 14 residues. V lost 7 bases, J lost 9 bases, and 11 bases stayed unmatched. CDR3: CASTPGQGPTEQFF. The CDR3 DNA reads TGTGCCAGCACCCCAGGACAGGGTCCAACTGAGCAGTTCTTC.

This chain connects TRBV12-5 to TRBJ1-1; D perhaps matches TRBD1 (5 bases). The CDR3 sequence is 14 residues long. Germline V lookup: CDR1 LGHNT, CDR2 FRNRAP. V was clipped by 5 bases and J by 1 base, with 11 bases between them. In nucleotides, the CDR3 is TGTGCTAGTGGTCCCGGACAATCGAACACTGAAGCTTTCTTT. Protein sequence: CASGPGQSNTEAFF.

The chain employs TRBV18 and TRBJ2-2, with 11 bases fitting TRBD2. The CDR3 length is 15 residues. Germline V lookup: CDR1 KGHSH, CDR2 LQKENI. J gave up 4 bases and V 4 bases, and 2 bases lay outside the gene matches. CDR3: CASSHGTSGTGELFF. In nucleotides, the CDR3 is TGTGCCAGCTCACACGGGACTAGCGGCACCGGGGAGCTGTTTTTT.

The V call is TRBV2, the J call TRBJ2-7, with D hard to call. V lost 3 bases and J 3 bases, leaving 9 bases between the germline ends. The CDR3 length is 13 residues. Germline CDR1 is SNHLY and CDR2 is FYNNEI. CDR3 sequence reads: CASSEGNYYEQYF. The CDR3 DNA reads TGTGCCAGCAGTGAGGGGAATTACTACGAGCAGTACTTC.

The chain is built from TRBV5-3 and TRBJ1-2; D is possibly TRBD1 (6 bases). TRBV5-3 is identified as an open reading frame with a role that is uncertain. Between the trimmed V and J ends, which lost 4 bases and 5 bases, there was a span of 21 bases. CDR3 size: 16 residues. CDR3 loop: CARSVGRDIGRYGYTF. The CDR3 coding sequence is TGTGCCAGAAGCGTTGGCCGGGACATCGGCCGGTATGGCTACACCTTC.

CDR3 nucleotides: TGTGCCAGCAGCTTACGCCCTGGTCAGCTCACTAGCACAGATACGCAGTATTTT. Translation: CASSLRPGQLTSTDTQYF. The chain is built from TRBV7-3 and TRBJ2-3, with D unclear. Trimming took off 2 bases at V and 0 bases at J, with 18 bases between the two ends. The CDR3 length is 18 residues. Looked up from germline, CDR1 is SGHTA and CDR2 is FQGTGA.

CDR3: CATIAGGTNTGELFF. CDR3 nucleotides: TGTGCCACAATAGCGGGAGGTACGAACACCGGGGAGCTGTTTTTT. This sequence joins TRBV28 and TRBJ2-2, with 10 nucleotides matching TRBD2. The CDR3 has 15 residues. CDR1 MDHEN and CDR2 SYDVKM come from the germline V gene. Trimming at V came to 10 bases and at J to 0 bases, leaving 5 bases not matched to a gene.

The chain links TRBV6-6 to TRBJ2-7; TRBD1 matches at 7 bases. Germline V gene lookup returns CDR1 MNHNY and CDR2 SVGAGI (reference sequence). Germline trimming cut 5 bases from V and 2 bases from J; bases unmatched to any gene: 6. CDR3 size: 14 residues. CDR3 coding DNA: TGTGCCAGCAGTCCCGACAGGGAACCCTACGAGCAGTACTTC. Translated: CASSPDREPYEQYF.

The chain joins TRBV7-9 to TRBJ2-1; 11 bases match TRBD2. Germline-derived CDR1 and CDR2 are SEHNR and FQNEAQ (reference sequence). The CDR3 is 17 amino acids. The V segment lost 1 base and the J segment 9 bases; nucleotides outside the gene matches: 11. The CDR3 DNA sequence: TGTGCCAGCAGCTTAGAGCTCCTTAGCGGGAGGGCCTTTGAGCAGTTCTTC. Residues: CASSLELLSGRAFEQFF.

The genes are TRBV5-4 and TRBJ2-5, with TRBD2 identical over 8 bases. V was pared by 4 bases and J by 5 bases, with 13 bases of the junction left unmatched. The CDR3 extends over 16 amino acids. The germline V gene encodes CDR1 SGHNT and CDR2 YYREEE (reference sequence). The CDR3 loop reads CASSTKQTGGLETQYF. The CDR3 coding sequence is TGTGCCAGCAGCACAAAACAAACGGGGGGGCTGGAGACCCAGTACTTC. Full variable domain (rest looked up from reference TRBV5-4 and TRBJ2-5): ETGVTQSPTHLIKTRGQQVTLRCSSQSGHNTVSWYQQALGQGPQFIFQYYREEENGRGNFPPRFSGLQFPNYSSELNVNALELDDSALYLCASSTKQTGGLETQYFGPGTRLLVL.

This chain uses TRBV28 with TRBJ1-5; D gene unclear. Trimming took 3 bases from V and 9 from J, leaving 15 bases between them. Germline values: CDR1 MDHEN, CDR2 SYDVKM. The CDR3 totals 14 residues. CDR3 residues: CASSLSGTSSPQHF. In DNA, the CDR3 is TGTGCCAGCAGTTTGTCCGGCACCTCCTCGCCCCAGCATTTT.

The V and J genes are TRBV29-1 and TRBJ1-3, with a tentative D call TRBD1 (5 bases). CDR1 and CDR2 (germline): SQVTM, ANQGSEA. Trimming took 2 bases from V and 4 from J, leaving 18 bases between them. The CDR3 spans 16 residues. CDR3 protein: CSVEMGFEGSGNTIYF. CDR3 nucleotide sequence: TGCAGCGTTGAAATGGGCTTTGAGGGGTCAGGAAACACCATATATTTT.

CDR3: CSAALLASGIGLEQFF. Written as DNA, the CDR3 is TGCAGCGCCGCGTTGCTGGCTAGCGGCATTGGGCTTGAGCAGTTCTTC. This chain links TRBV29-1 with TRBJ2-1, with 7 bases that match TRBD2. The V and J ends lost 7 bases and 9 bases, in that order; junction bases with no gene match: 21. The CDR3 has 16 residues. Germline V lookup: CDR1 SQVTM, CDR2 ANQGSEA.

The chain couples TRBV6-5 to TRBJ2-7; 9 bases align to TRBD1. CDR1 and CDR2 (germline): MNHEY, SVGAGI. J lost 5 bases, V lost 6 bases, and 11 bases had no gene match. CDR3 length equals 15 residues. As DNA, the CDR3 is TGTGCCAGCAGGAACTTCGGGACAGGGCCCAACGAGCAGTACTTC. Translated: CASRNFGTGPNEQYF.

V and J are TRBV14 and TRBJ1-5; unclear D gene. V dropped 3 bases and J dropped 9 bases, with 9 bases sitting between them. The CDR3 runs to 12 residues. Germline CDR1 is SGHDN and CDR2 is FVKESK. For the CDR3, the DNA is TGTGCCAGCAGCCAGGTTGATGGGCCCCAGCATTTT. Protein product: CASSQVDGPQHF.

The CDR3, as DNA: TGCGCCAGCAGCTTGGGCCTAGCGGGAGGAGTCGAGCAGTACTTC. It is translated as CASSLGLAGGVEQYF. The chain links TRBV5-1 to TRBJ2-7; 11 nucleotides align to TRBD2. Germline assignment: CDR1 SGHRS and CDR2 YFSETQ. The V gene end was trimmed by 0 bases and the J gene end by 6 bases; junction bases not matched to a gene: 5. This CDR3 comprises 15 residues.

This rearrangement joins TRBV19 to TRBJ2-1; the D call may be TRBD1 or TRBD2 (5 bases each). V was pared by 5 bases and J by 0 bases, with 8 bases between. From germline, CDR1 is LNHDA and CDR2 SQIVND (reference sequence). The CDR3 spans 14 residues. CDR3 DNA sequence: TGTGCCAGTAGTGGGGGAAGCTCCTACAATGAGCAGTTCTTC. Protein sequence: CASSGGSSYNEQFF. Together with reference TRBV19 and TRBJ2-1, the CDR3 gives the full variable domain: DGGITQSPKYLFRKEGQNVTLSCEQNLNHDAMYWYRQDPGQGLRLIYYSQIVNDFQKGDIAEGYSVSREKKESFPLTVTSAQKNPTAFYLCASSGGSSYNEQFFGPGTRLTVL.

The chain recombines TRBV7-8 with TRBJ1-1, with 7 bases aligning to TRBD1. J was trimmed by 1 base and V by 5 bases; bases with no gene match: 7. The CDR3 spans 15 residues. Germline V CDR1 and CDR2: SGHVS, FQNEAQ. This CDR3 is CASSPPQGRNTEAFF. The CDR3 DNA reads as TGTGCCAGCAGCCCGCCACAGGGGAGGAACACTGAAGCTTTCTTT. The variable domain in full, with the rest retrieved from reference TRBV7-8 and TRBJ1-1, is GAGVSQSPRYKVAKRGQDVALRCDPISGHVSLFWYQQALGQGPEFLTYFQNEAQLDKSGLPSDRFFAERPEGSVSTLKIQRTQQEDSAVYLCASSPPQGRNTEAFFGQGTRLTVV.

CDR3 DNA: TGTGCCAGCACCATCACTAGCCCCGACAATGAGCAGTTCTTC. It yields the protein CASTITSPDNEQFF. The rearrangement links TRBV2 to TRBJ2-1; maybe TRBD2 (6 bases). There are 14 residues in the CDR3. Deletions cut 7 bases from V and 5 bases from J, with 15 bases between. Germline V gives CDR1 SNHLY, CDR2 FYNNEI.

This clone was observed once. This rearrangement joins TRBV5-1 to TRBJ2-1; D is perhaps TRBD2 (6 bases). Between the trimmed V and J ends, which lost 0 bases and 1 base, there was a span of 17 bases. The CDR3 consists of 18 residues. Germline V gives CDR1 SGHRS, CDR2 YFSETQ. The CDR3 nucleotides are TGCGCCAGCAGCTTGGTCGGGGAGGTATTGCGGTCCTACAATGAGCAGTTCTTC. The encoded protein is CASSLVGEVLRSYNEQFF.

This sequence joins TRBV30 and TRBJ2-3; D uncertain. From germline, CDR1 is GTSNPN and CDR2 SVGIG (reference sequence). This CDR3 has 13 amino acids. Trimming pared 2 bases from V and 0 bases from J, leaving 6 bases between. The CDR3 sequence is CAWSMVSTDTQYF. In DNA form, the CDR3 reads TGTGCCTGGAGTATGGTGAGCACAGATACGCAGTATTTT. The complete variable domain, with remaining parts taken from reference TRBV30 and TRBJ2-3, reads SQTIHQWPATLVQPVGSPLSLECTVEGTSNPNLYWYRQAAGRGLQLLFYSVGIGQISSEVPQNLSASRPQDRQFILSSKKLLLSDSGFYLCAWSMVSTDTQYFGPGTRLTVL.

Concerning this clone itself: Additional DNA sequences in this sample encode the identical CDR3. The chain uses TRBV18 and TRBJ1-1; 9 bases agree with TRBD1. Germline V gives CDR1 KGHSH, CDR2 LQKENI. The CDR3 is 15 amino acids. The trim removed 0 bases at V and 4 bases at J, leaving 3 bases unmatched. CDR3 coding DNA: TGTGCCAGCTCACCACCAGGACAGGGGTCCACTGAAGCTTTCTTT. It codes for CASSPPGQGSTEAFF.

The chain joins TRBV5-1 to TRBJ1-5; the D gene is possibly TRBD1 (5 bases). The V gene's germline CDR1 is SGHRS and CDR2 YFSETQ. V shed 4 bases and J shed 8 bases, with 16 bases lying between them. CDR3 size: 14 residues. In DNA form, the CDR3 reads TGCGCCAGCAGCGAGGGACCCCTGAAGAAGCCCCAGCATTTT. Translated: CASSEGPLKKPQHF.

V is TRBV29-1 and J is TRBJ2-7; D might be TRBD1 (5 bases). CDR1 SQVTM and CDR2 ANQGSEA come from the germline V gene. With 4 bases removed from V and 2 bases from J, the gap between germline ends came to 12 bases. The CDR3 extends over 13 amino acids. The CDR3 DNA reads TGCAGCGTTGGGGGCCAGGCTGCCTACGAGCAGTACTTC. Translated: CSVGGQAAYEQYF.